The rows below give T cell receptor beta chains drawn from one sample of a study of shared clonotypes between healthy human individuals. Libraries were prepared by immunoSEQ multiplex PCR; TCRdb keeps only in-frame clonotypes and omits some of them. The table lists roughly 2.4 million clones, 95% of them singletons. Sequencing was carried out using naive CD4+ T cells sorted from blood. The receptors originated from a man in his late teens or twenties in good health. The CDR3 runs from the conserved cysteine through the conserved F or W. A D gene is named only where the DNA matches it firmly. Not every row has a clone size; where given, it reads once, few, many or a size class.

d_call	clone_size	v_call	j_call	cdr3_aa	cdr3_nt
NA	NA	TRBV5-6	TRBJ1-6	CASSPARPLGNSPLHF	TGTGCCAGCAGCCCCGCTCGGCCTCTGGGTAATTCACCCCTCCACTTT
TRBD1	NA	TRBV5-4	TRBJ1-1	CASTMTGGSPEAFF	TGTGCCAGCACCATGACAGGGGGCTCGCCTGAAGCTTTCTTT
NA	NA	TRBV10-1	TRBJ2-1	CASSDFGWLNHNEQFF	TGCGCCAGCAGTGACTTCGGTTGGCTAAATCACAATGAGCAGTTCTTC
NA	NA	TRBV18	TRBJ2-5	CASSPRLLDNSETQYF	TGTGCCAGCTCACCACGACTTCTAGATAATTCAGAGACCCAGTACTTC
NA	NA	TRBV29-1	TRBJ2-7	CSVGGLYEQYF	TGCAGCGTGGGGGGACTGTACGAGCAGTACTTC
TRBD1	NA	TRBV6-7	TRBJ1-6	CARGQGECFTSPLHF	TGTGCCAGAGGACAGGGAGAATGTTTTACTTCACCCCTCCACTTT
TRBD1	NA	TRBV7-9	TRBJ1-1	CASSPGTGARSTEAFF	TGTGCCAGCAGCCCGGGGACAGGGGCGCGGAGCACTGAAGCTTTCTTT
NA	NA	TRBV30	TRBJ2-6	CAWDAAGANVLTF	TGTGCCTGGGACGCAGCTGGGGCCAACGTCCTGACTTTC
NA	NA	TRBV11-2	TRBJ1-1	CASSLVYGRSAFF	TGTGCCAGCAGCTTAGTTTACGGCAGGAGTGCTTTCTTT
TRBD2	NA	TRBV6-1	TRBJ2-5	CASSEAGATGETQYF	TGTGCCAGCAGCGAAGCGGGGGCCACGGGAGAGACCCAGTACTTC
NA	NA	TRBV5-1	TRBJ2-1	CASSLNLEQFF	TGCGCCAGCAGCTTGAATTTGGAGCAGTTCTTC
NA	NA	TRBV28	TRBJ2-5	CASSAHRGETQYF	TGTGCCAGCAGTGCACACCGAGGAGAGACCCAGTACTTC
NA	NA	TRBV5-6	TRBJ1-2	CASSLAEVNYGYTF	TGTGCCAGCAGCTTGGCAGAGGTAAACTATGGCTACACCTTC
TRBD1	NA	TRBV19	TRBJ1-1	CASSGAGGNTEAFF	TGTGCCAGTAGTGGCGCAGGGGGAAACACTGAAGCTTTCTTT
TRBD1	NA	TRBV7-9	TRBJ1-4	CASSFGDRGRGVDEKLFF	TGTGCCAGCAGCTTCGGGGACAGGGGGCGCGGAGTTGACGAAAAACTGTTTTTT
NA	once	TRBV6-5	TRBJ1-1	CASTFPGGTEAFF	TGTGCCAGCACCTTCCCCGGGGGAACTGAAGCTTTCTTT
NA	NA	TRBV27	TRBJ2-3	CASSHPRPGAPSSTDTQYF	TGTGCCAGCAGCCACCCCCGGCCGGGGGCCCCTTCTAGCACAGATACGCAGTATTTT
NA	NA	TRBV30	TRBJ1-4	CAWSPLSLGEKLFF	TGTGCCTGGAGCCCACTTTCCCTCGGGGAAAAACTGTTTTTT
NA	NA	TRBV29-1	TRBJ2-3	CSVAGVRGTDTQYF	TGCAGCGTTGCGGGGGTTAGGGGTACAGATACGCAGTATTTT
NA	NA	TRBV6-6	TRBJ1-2	CASSYERGGYTF	TGTGCCAGCAGTTACGAACGGGGTGGCTACACCTTC
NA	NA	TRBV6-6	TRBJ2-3	CASTRTLSTDTQYF	TGTGCCAGCACTCGGACTCTTAGCACAGATACGCAGTATTTT
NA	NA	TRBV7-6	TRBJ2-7	CASSSKTGSEQYF	TGTGCCAGCAGCTCAAAGACAGGTAGCGAGCAGTACTTC
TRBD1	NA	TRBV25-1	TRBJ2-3	CASSGRQGRSGFTDTQYF	TGTGCCAGCAGTGGGCGACAGGGCCGGTCGGGCTTCACAGATACGCAGTATTTT
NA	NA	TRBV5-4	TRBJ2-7	CASGARGFYEQYF	TGTGCCAGCGGCGCCCGGGGTTTCTACGAGCAGTACTTC
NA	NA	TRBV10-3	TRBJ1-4	CAISEGVATNEKLFF	TGTGCCATCAGTGAAGGGGTCGCAACTAATGAAAAACTGTTTTTT
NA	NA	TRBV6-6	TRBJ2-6	CASSYPPRAGANVLTF	TGTGCCAGCAGTTACCCTCCTAGAGCGGGGGCCAACGTCCTGACTTTC
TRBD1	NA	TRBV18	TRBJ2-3	CASSSASGQGDTQYF	TGTGCCAGCTCCTCCGCGAGCGGACAGGGAGATACGCAGTATTTT
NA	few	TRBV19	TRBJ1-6	CASTPRGSVSPLHF	TGTGCCAGTACCCCCAGGGGCTCAGTTTCACCCCTCCACTTT
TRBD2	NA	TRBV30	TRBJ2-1	CAWNAERTRSYNEQFF	TGTGCCTGGAATGCCGAACGGACTAGAAGCTACAATGAGCAGTTCTTC
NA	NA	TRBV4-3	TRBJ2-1	CASSPRGGGSNEQFF	TGCGCCAGCAGCCCCCGGGGCGGGGGCTCCAATGAGCAGTTCTTC
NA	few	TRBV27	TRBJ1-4	CASSLGGQGTANEKLFF	TGTGCCAGCAGTTTAGGGGGTCAGGGTACTGCTAATGAAAAACTGTTTTTT
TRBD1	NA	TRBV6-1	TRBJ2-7	CASRATGRSPYEQYF	TGTGCCAGCAGGGCGACAGGGCGATCCCCCTACGAGCAGTACTTC
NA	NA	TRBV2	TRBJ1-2	CASSEAGRNYGYTF	TGTGCCAGCAGTGAAGCGGGTAGGAACTATGGCTACACCTTC